This TCR beta chain was sequenced in a study of human T cells and chemical hapten exposure. At the level of the study: Patch testing placed 0.01% DPC on the upper back, with readings at 6 days. Per-sample TCR yields varied mainly from small pooled library volume differences.

In germline, CDR1 is SGHTA, CDR2 FQGNSA. CDR3 length: 15 amino acids. Germline trimming cut 3 bases from V and 2 bases from J; bases unmatched to any gene: 3. Study-wide points: With DPC sensitization, TCRs exceeding 1 in 1000 frequency showed no change.

During construction of the library, unique molecular identifiers were attached to individual cDNA molecules for quantitative, reproducible TCR counting. A single record per CDR3 protein comes from TCRdb applying MiXCR to the RACE reads. This sample yields about 180,000 distinct CDR3 sequences, of which under 35% are seen a single time; just under 3% belongs to the top ten. This sample's time point: pre-sensitization, week 0. Treatment of the sample: therapeutic diphenylcyclopropenone sensitization with weekly scalp DPC. Turning to this clonotype: Antigen: not known.

The sample in question was whole blood, obtained in connection with sensitization to the hapten diphenylcyclopropenone (DPC). The TCR originated in a woman in her 30s with alopecia areata. Some clones in this sample may be carry-over from other donors' samples. This sequence joins TRBV7-2 and TRBJ2-5, with 10 bases aligning to TRBD2. The CDR3 spells CASSFVAGGQETQYF. The CDR3 DNA sequence: TGTGCCAGCAGCTTCGTAGCGGGGGGTCAAGAGACCCAGTACTTC.